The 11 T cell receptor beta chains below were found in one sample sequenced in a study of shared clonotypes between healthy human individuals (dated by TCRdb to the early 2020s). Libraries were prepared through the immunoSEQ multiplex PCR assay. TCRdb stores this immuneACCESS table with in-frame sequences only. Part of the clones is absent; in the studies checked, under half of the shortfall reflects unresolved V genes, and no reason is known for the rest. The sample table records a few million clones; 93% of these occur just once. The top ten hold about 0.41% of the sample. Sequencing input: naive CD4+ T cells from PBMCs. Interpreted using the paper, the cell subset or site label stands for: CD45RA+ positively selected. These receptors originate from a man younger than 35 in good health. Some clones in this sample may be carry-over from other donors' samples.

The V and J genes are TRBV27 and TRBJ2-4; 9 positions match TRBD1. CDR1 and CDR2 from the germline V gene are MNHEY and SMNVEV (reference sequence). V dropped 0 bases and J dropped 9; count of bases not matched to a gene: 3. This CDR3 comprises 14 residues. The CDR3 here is CASSLSGTGRIQYF. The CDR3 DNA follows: TGTGCCAGCAGTTTATCGGGGACAGGGCGCATTCAGTACTTC.

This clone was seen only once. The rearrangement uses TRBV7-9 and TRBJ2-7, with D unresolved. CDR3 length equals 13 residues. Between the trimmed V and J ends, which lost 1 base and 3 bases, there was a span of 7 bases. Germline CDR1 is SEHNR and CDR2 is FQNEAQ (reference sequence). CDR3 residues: CASSLVMGYEQYF. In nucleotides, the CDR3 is TGTGCCAGCAGCTTAGTAATGGGCTACGAGCAGTACTTC.

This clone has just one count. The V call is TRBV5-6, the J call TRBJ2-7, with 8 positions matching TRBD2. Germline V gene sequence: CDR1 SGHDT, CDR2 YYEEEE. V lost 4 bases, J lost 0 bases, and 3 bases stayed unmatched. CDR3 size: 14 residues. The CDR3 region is CASSPAGDSYEQYF. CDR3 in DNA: TGTGCCAGCAGCCCAGCGGGGGACTCCTACGAGCAGTACTTC.

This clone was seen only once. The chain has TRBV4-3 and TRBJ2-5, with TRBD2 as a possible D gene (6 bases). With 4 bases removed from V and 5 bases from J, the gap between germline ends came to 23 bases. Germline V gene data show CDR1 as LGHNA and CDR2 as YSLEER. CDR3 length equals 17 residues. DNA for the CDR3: TGCGCCAGCAGCCTCATGCGCCCCGGGAGTTCGGGTGAGACCCAGTACTTC. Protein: CASSLMRPGSSGETQYF.

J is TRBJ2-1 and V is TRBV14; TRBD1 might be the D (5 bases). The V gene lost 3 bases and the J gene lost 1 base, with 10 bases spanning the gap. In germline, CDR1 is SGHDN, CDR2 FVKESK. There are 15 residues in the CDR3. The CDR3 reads CASSQSRVSYNEQFF. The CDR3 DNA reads TGTGCCAGCAGCCAGTCCAGGGTTTCCTACAATGAGCAGTTCTTC.

CDR3 sequence: CASSPRSYEQYF. The CDR3 coding sequence is TGTGCCAGCAGTCCCCGGTCGTACGAGCAGTACTTC. The V call is TRBV2, the J call TRBJ2-7, with D unresolved. The CDR3 sequence is 12 residues long. The V gene lost 5 bases and the J gene lost 4 bases, with 9 bases spanning the gap. From germline, CDR1 is SNHLY and CDR2 FYNNEI.

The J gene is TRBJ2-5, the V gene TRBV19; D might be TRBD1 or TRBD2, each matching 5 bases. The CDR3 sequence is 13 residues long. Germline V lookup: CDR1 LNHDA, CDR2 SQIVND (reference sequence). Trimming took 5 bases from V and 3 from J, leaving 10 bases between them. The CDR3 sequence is CASSFQGEETQYF. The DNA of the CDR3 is TGTGCCAGTAGTTTCCAGGGAGAAGAGACCCAGTACTTC.

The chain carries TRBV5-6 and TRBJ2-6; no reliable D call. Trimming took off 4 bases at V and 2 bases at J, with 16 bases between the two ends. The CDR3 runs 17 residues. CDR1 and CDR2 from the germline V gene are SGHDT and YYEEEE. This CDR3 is CASSRRSPVAGANVLTF. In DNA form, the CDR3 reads TGTGCCAGCAGCCGCCGTTCCCCGGTAGCTGGGGCCAACGTCCTGACTTTC.

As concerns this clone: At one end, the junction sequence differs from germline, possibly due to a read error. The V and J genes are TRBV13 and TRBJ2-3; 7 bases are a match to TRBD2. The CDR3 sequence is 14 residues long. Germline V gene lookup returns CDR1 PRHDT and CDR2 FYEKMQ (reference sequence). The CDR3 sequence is CASSYPVRENTQYF. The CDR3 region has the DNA TGTGCCAGTAGCTATCCCGTGCGGGAGAATACGCAGTATTTT.

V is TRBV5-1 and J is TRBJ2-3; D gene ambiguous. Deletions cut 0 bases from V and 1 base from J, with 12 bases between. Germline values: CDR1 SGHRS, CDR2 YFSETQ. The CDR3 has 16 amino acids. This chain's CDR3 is CASSLEGLGGTDTQYF. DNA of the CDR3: TGCGCCAGCAGCTTGGAAGGTCTAGGTGGCACAGATACGCAGTATTTT.

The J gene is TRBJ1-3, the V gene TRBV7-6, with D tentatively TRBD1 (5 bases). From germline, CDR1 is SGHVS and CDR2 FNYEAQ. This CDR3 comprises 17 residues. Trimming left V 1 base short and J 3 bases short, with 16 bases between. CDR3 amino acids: CASSLVLGGSFGNTIYF. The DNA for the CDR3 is TGTGCCAGCAGCTTAGTTCTCGGGGGATCGTTTGGAAACACCATATATTTT.